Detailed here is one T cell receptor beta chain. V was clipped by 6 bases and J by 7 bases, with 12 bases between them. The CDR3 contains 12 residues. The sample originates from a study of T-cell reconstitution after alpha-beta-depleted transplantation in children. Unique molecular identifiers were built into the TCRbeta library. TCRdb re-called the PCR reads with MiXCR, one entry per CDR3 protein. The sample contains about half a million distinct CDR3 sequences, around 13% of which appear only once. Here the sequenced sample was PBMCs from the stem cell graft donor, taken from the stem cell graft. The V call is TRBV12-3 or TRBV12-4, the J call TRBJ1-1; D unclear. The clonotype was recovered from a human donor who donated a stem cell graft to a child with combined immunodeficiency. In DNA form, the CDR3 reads TGTGCCAGCAGCCCCACGGTGGTTGAAGCTTTCTTT. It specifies CASSPTVVEAFF.